This entry lists 3 T cell receptor beta chains sequenced from one sample in a study of blood T cell repertoires in COVID-19. Only in-frame clones appear in the TCRdb table, and some are missing; sequencing was by immunoSEQ multiplex PCR. The table lists about 62,000 clones, 70% to 80% of them singletons. The sample taken for sequencing was peripheral blood. These receptors were collected from a man between 60 and 70 years old with acute or convalescent COVID-19.

This chain links TRBV7-9 with TRBJ1-1, with D tentatively TRBD1 (6 bases). The V end was cut by 5 bases, the J end by 5 bases, with 9 bases between. The CDR3 is 12 residues long. In germline, CDR1 is SEHNR, CDR2 FQNEAQ (reference sequence). CDR3 in amino acids: CASSMTGTEAFF. The CDR3 DNA sequence: TGTGCCAGCAGCATGACAGGAACTGAAGCTTTCTTT. The whole variable domain, remainder taken from reference TRBV7-9 and TRBJ1-1, is DTGVSQNPRHKITKRGQNVTFRCDPISEHNRLYWYRQTLGQGPEFLTYFQNEAQLEKSRLLSDRFSAERPKGSFSTLEIQRTEQGDSAMYLCASSMTGTEAFFGQGTRLTVV.

This clone was found once. The rearrangement uses TRBV19 and TRBJ2-3; 9 nucleotides line up with TRBD2. This CDR3 has 15 residues. V dropped 3 bases and J dropped 4; count of bases not matched to a gene: 5. Germline V gives CDR1 LNHDA, CDR2 SQIVND (reference sequence). CDR3 coding DNA: TGTGCCAGTAGTATCCCTGCGGGAGGGGCAGATACGCAGTATTTT. It is translated as CASSIPAGGADTQYF. The full variable domain, in which reference TRBV19 and TRBJ2-3 provide the parts outside the CDR3, is DGGITQSPKYLFRKEGQNVTLSCEQNLNHDAMYWYRQDPGQGLRLIYYSQIVNDFQKGDIAEGYSVSREKKESFPLTVTSAQKNPTAFYLCASSIPAGGADTQYFGPGTRLTVL.

This clone has more than one count but fewer than ten. The chain joins TRBV4-2 to TRBJ1-2; D remains ambiguous. This CDR3 is built from 14 residues. From germline, CDR1 is LGHNA and CDR2 YNFKEQ. V dropped 0 bases and J dropped 8 bases, with 13 bases sitting between them. Here the CDR3 DNA reads TGTGCCAGCAGCCAAGATCCGGGGTACGGGGGCTACACCTTC. Its protein product is CASSQDPGYGGYTF.